These 30 T cell receptor beta chains were all obtained from the same sample, sequenced in a study of OX40 agonist ivuxolimab in advanced cancers. Here immunoSEQ multiplex PCR was the method, and the copy in TCRdb shows in-frame clones only, minus some. The sample contains 42,000 or so clones, 86% of which appear only once. This sample comprised CD4+ or CD8+ T cells sorted from blood, obtained in a trial of the OX40 agonist ivuxolimab. The receptors stem from an adult with an advanced solid tumor such as melanoma, head and neck, liver or kidney cancer.

This chain uses TRBV7-9 with TRBJ2-2, with 10 positions matching TRBD1. The germline V gene encodes CDR1 SEHNR and CDR2 FQNEAQ (reference sequence). V gave up 4 bases and J gave up 1 base; unmatched junction bases: 3. This CDR3 region has 16 residues. As DNA, the CDR3 is TGTGCCAGCAGCTCCCGGGACAGGGGGAACACCGGGGAGCTGTTTTTT. This gives the protein CASSSRDRGNTGELFF.

The J gene is TRBJ1-5, the V gene TRBV28; D is undetermined. CDR1 and CDR2 from the germline V gene are MDHEN and SYDVKM. Between the trimmed V and J ends, which lost 7 bases and 0 bases, there was a span of 10 bases. The CDR3 is 14 amino acids. CDR3 DNA: TGTGCCAGCAAGTTTTACACTAGCAATCAGCCCCAGCATTTT. Encoded protein: CASKFYTSNQPQHF.

This rearrangement joins TRBV9 to TRBJ1-2, with no clear D. This CDR3 has 15 amino acids. V lost 0 bases and J 4 bases, leaving 13 bases between the germline ends. Germline assignment: CDR1 SGDLS and CDR2 YYNGEE. The CDR3 region is CASSVENKFSYGYTF. In DNA form, the CDR3 reads TGTGCCAGCAGCGTAGAGAATAAGTTTAGCTATGGCTACACCTTC.

V usage is TRBV27 and J usage is TRBJ2-7; TRBD1 aligns across 9 bases. Germline CDR1 reads MNHEY; CDR2 reads SMNVEV (reference sequence). The CDR3 has 12 amino acids. Losses at the gene ends were 8 bases for V and 3 bases for J; bases not matched to a gene: 2. This CDR3 reads CASGTGYYEQYF. CDR3 nucleotide sequence: TGTGCCAGCGGGACAGGGTACTACGAGCAGTACTTC.

The chain uses TRBV7-6 and TRBJ2-3; D tentatively fits TRBD1 or TRBD2 (5 bases each). The CDR3 length is 18 residues. Trimming cost V 0 bases and J 0 bases, with 16 bases left between them. The germline V gene encodes CDR1 SGHVS and CDR2 FNYEAQ. DNA of the CDR3: TGTGCCAGCAGCTTAGCCCCCGGGACGGCTACTAGCACAGATACGCAGTATTTT. It yields the protein CASSLAPGTATSTDTQYF.

In this sample, this clone turned up a few times. The genes are TRBV4-1 and TRBJ1-2; TRBD1 matches at 9 bases. The CDR3 has 15 amino acids. Germline loops: CDR1 MGHRA, CDR2 YSYEKL. V was pared by 7 bases and J by 5 bases, with 11 bases of the junction left unmatched. DNA for the CDR3: TGCGCCAGCAAACAAACAGGGGGCGTCTGGTATGGCTACACCTTC. This gives the protein CASKQTGGVWYGYTF.

V and J are TRBV10-3 and TRBJ2-3, with TRBD1 matching over 7 bases. The trim removed 3 bases at V and 0 bases at J, leaving 0 bases unmatched. The CDR3 runs to 14 residues. Germline V CDR1 and CDR2: ENHRY, SYGVKD. The DNA of the CDR3 is TGTGCCATCAGTGAAGGGGGCAGCACAGATACGCAGTATTTT. It translates to CAISEGGSTDTQYF.

The chain carries TRBV11-2 and TRBJ2-3; TRBD2 matches 11 bases. Germline-derived CDR1 and CDR2 are SGHAT and FQNNGV. Unmatched junction bases numbered 5, after V lost 9 bases and J lost 3 bases. This CDR3 comprises 14 residues. CDR3: CASSGGVPTDTQYF. CDR3 DNA sequence: TGTGCCAGTAGCGGGGGGGTTCCGACAGATACGCAGTATTTT.

This clone is categorized as medium-sized. The chain joins TRBV10-2 to TRBJ2-7; D is possibly TRBD1 (5 bases). V was shortened by 3 bases and J by 2 bases, with 8 bases between the two germline ends. The CDR3 runs 13 residues. Per the germline V gene, CDR1 is WSHSY and CDR2 is SAAADI. The CDR3 coding sequence is TGCGCCAGCAGTGACCAGGGTGCCTACGAGCAGTACTTC. It is translated as CASSDQGAYEQYF.

The chain combines TRBV27 with TRBJ2-3; a weak D match, TRBD1 (6 bases). V dropped 6 bases and J dropped 3 bases, with 16 bases sitting between them. The CDR3 consists of 15 residues. Germline lookup yields CDR1 MNHEY and CDR2 SMNVEV (reference sequence). The CDR3 DNA reads TGTGCCAGCAGCCCCGGGACAACACAAACAGATACGCAGTATTTT. Residues: CASSPGTTQTDTQYF.

With regard to this clone: This may stem from a read error, because a much larger clone lies one nucleotide away. The chain combines TRBV7-6 with TRBJ1-1; D is perhaps TRBD1 (6 bases). Deletions cut 5 bases from V and 2 bases from J, with 12 bases between. CDR3 size: 14 residues. Per the germline V gene, CDR1 is SGHVS and CDR2 is FNYEAQ. The CDR3 region has the DNA TGTGCCAGCAGCCGTGACAGGACTAACACTGAAGCTTTCTTT. It yields the protein CASSRDRTNTEAFF.

The chain carries TRBV6-6 and TRBJ2-2; D gene ambiguous. V was trimmed by 10 bases and J by 2 bases, leaving 5 bases between them. Germline CDR1 reads MNHNY; CDR2 reads SVGAGI (reference sequence). The CDR3 consists of 11 residues. DNA of the CDR3: TGTGCCACCTCTAACACCGGGGAGCTGTTTTTT. It is translated as CATSNTGELFF.

CDR3 amino acids: CASSLYPAPGERNTGELFF. In DNA form, the CDR3 reads TGCGCCAGCAGCTTGTACCCAGCCCCAGGGGAAAGGAACACCGGGGAGCTGTTTTTT. The rearrangement links TRBV5-1 to TRBJ2-2, with D possibly TRBD1 on 6 matching bases. Trimming shortened V by 1 base and J by 1 base, and 20 bases separated the two germline ends. Per the germline V gene, CDR1 is SGHRS and CDR2 is YFSETQ. The CDR3 runs 19 residues.

This chain joins TRBV6-6 and TRBJ2-2; D remains ambiguous. This CDR3 contains 13 residues. Germline CDR1 MNHNY, CDR2 SVGAGI (reference sequence). V gave up 5 bases and J gave up 8 bases, with 12 bases separating them. The CDR3 loop is CASSLYAAGELFF. CDR3 nucleotides: TGTGCCAGCAGTCTCTACGCGGCGGGGGAGCTGTTTTTT.

V is TRBV7-2 and J is TRBJ2-3; 11 nucleotides align to TRBD2. This CDR3 has 15 residues. The germline gives CDR1 SGHTA, CDR2 FQGNSA. With 3 bases clipped from V and 5 bases from J, the junction kept 4 bases outside the gene matches. CDR3 protein: CASSLTSGEIDTQYF. CDR3 nucleotide sequence: TGTGCCAGCAGCTTGACTAGCGGGGAAATAGATACGCAGTATTTT.

The CDR3 reads CASSPSTGREEKLFF. CDR3 DNA sequence: TGTGCCAGCAGCCCGTCGACAGGGCGGGAGGAAAAACTGTTTTTT. The chain recombines TRBV7-7 with TRBJ1-4; 7 nucleotides match TRBD1. The CDR3 spans 15 residues. Germline values: CDR1 SSHAT, CDR2 FNYEAQ (reference sequence). With V trimmed by 5 bases and J by 8 bases, 11 bases remained unmatched.

The chain is built from TRBV29-1 and TRBJ1-1; D unresolved. V was trimmed by 3 bases and J by 2 bases, leaving 10 bases between them. The CDR3 runs to 13 residues. Germline V gives CDR1 SQVTM, CDR2 ANQGSEA. The CDR3 region is CSVDAPSNTEAFF. Here the CDR3 DNA reads TGCAGCGTTGATGCCCCGAGTAACACTGAAGCTTTCTTT.

This clone was recorded only once. This chain joins TRBV15 and TRBJ2-1; D perhaps matches TRBD1 (5 bases). The CDR3 is 15 residues long. The V end lost 0 bases, the J end lost 4 bases, and 10 bases lay between the germline ends. Germline CDR1 is LNHNV and CDR2 is YYDKDF (reference sequence). The CDR3 region is CATSRDRAEYNEQFF. Written as DNA, the CDR3 is TGTGCCACCAGCAGAGACAGGGCCGAATACAATGAGCAGTTCTTC.

The chain couples TRBV7-8 to TRBJ2-7; unclear D gene. Germline CDR1 and CDR2: SGHVS and FQNEAQ. The germline V and J ends were trimmed by 1 base and 0 bases, with 13 bases remaining between them. This CDR3 spans 16 amino acids. This CDR3 is CASSLGNSLSSYEQYV. DNA of the CDR3: TGTGCCAGCAGCTTAGGAAACTCTTTAAGCTCCTACGAGCAGTACGTC.

J is TRBJ1-1 and V is TRBV6-5; D gene uncertain. This CDR3 has 13 amino acids. The germline gives CDR1 MNHEY, CDR2 SVGAGI. V was cut by 7 bases and J by 1 base, with 10 bases left in between. The CDR3 coding sequence is TGTGCCAGCAAACCCAGACAGAACACTGAAGCTTTCTTT. It codes for CASKPRQNTEAFF.

The rearrangement joins TRBV9 to TRBJ2-1, with TRBD2 matching 8 bases. The CDR3 has 14 residues. Germline loops: CDR1 SGDLS, CDR2 YYNGEE. V dropped 4 bases and J dropped 3; count of bases not matched to a gene: 3. This chain's CDR3 is CASSKGTSYNEQFF. In nucleotides, the CDR3 is TGTGCCAGCAGCAAAGGGACTAGCTACAATGAGCAGTTCTTC.

This clone was observed a few times. V is TRBV9 and J is TRBJ2-7, with D possibly being TRBD1 (5 bases). The V end lost 0 bases, the J end lost 1 base, and 17 bases lay between the germline ends. The V gene's germline CDR1 is SGDLS and CDR2 YYNGEE. The CDR3 has 17 residues. The CDR3 region has the DNA TGTGCCAGCAGCGTAGCGCCTCAGGGTACGGAATCCTACGAGCAGTACTTC. Amino acids: CASSVAPQGTESYEQYF.

The chain recombines TRBV28 with TRBJ1-1, with D hard to call. This CDR3 comprises 16 residues. Trimming shortened V by 5 bases and J by 0 bases, and 16 bases separated the two germline ends. The germline CDR1 and CDR2 sequences are MDHEN and SYDVKM. The DNA for the CDR3 is TGTGCCAGCAGTCCTACCCTGGGAGGGTTGAACACTGAAGCTTTCTTT. This encodes CASSPTLGGLNTEAFF. Variable domain in full (rest from reference TRBV28 and TRBJ1-1): DVKVTQSSRYLVKRTGEKVFLECVQDMDHENMFWYRQDPGLGLRLIYFSYDVKMKEKGDIPEGYSVSREKKERFSLILESASTNQTSMYLCASSPTLGGLNTEAFFGQGTRLTVV.

J is TRBJ1-2 and V is TRBV13; 10 bases align to TRBD1. The germline V gene has CDR1 PRHDT and CDR2 FYEKMQ (reference sequence). The ends lost 1 base at V and 8 bases at J; junction bases unmatched: 4. The CDR3 spans 14 residues. CDR3 sequence (DNA): TGTGCCAGCAGCTTAGACGGACAGGGGGTAGGCTACACCTTC. It translates to CASSLDGQGVGYTF.

V gene TRBV28 combines with J gene TRBJ1-1; the D is unclear. The CDR3 extends over 16 amino acids. The V and J ends lost 10 bases and 7 bases respectively, with 28 bases between them. CDR1 and CDR2 (germline): MDHEN, SYDVKM. The DNA for the CDR3 is TGTGCCACCCAGGCCTCCAGTTACCTGGCGGGTAATGAAGCTTTCTTT. The encoded protein is CATQASSYLAGNEAFF.

The chain has TRBV7-6 and TRBJ2-7; 10 bases align to TRBD2. Germline CDR1 is SGHVS and CDR2 is FNYEAQ. The CDR3 sequence is 15 residues long. V lost 0 bases, J lost 6 bases, and 5 bases stayed unmatched. The CDR3, as DNA: TGTGCCAGCAGCTTAGCCCAAGGGACTAGCGCCGAGCAGTACTTC. Translating gives CASSLAQGTSAEQYF.

This clone has just one count. This chain joins TRBV4-1 and TRBJ2-1; the D gene is possibly TRBD2 (6 bases). CDR3 length: 13 residues. Trimming removed 4 bases from V and 13 bases from J, with 17 bases in between. The germline V gene encodes CDR1 MGHRA and CDR2 YSYEKL. CDR3 amino acids: CASSRGEPFGQFF. In DNA form, the CDR3 reads TGCGCCAGCAGCCGGGGGGAACCCTTCGGACAGTTCTTC.

The chain is built from TRBV4-3 and TRBJ1-5; the D is unclear. Trimming took off 1 base at V and 8 bases at J, with 12 bases between the two ends. There are 14 residues in the CDR3. Germline V gene sequence: CDR1 LGHNA, CDR2 YSLEER. This CDR3 reads CASSQAGSRKPQHF. The CDR3 DNA sequence: TGCGCCAGCAGCCAAGCCGGGTCCCGGAAGCCCCAGCATTTT.

The chain couples TRBV7-3 to TRBJ2-1; the match to TRBD2 covers 11 bases. This CDR3 has 16 amino acids. J gave up 7 bases and V 3 bases, and 8 bases lay outside the gene matches. Germline V gene data show CDR1 as SGHTA and CDR2 as FQGTGA. Here the CDR3 DNA reads TGTGCCAGCAGCTTGACTAGCGGGGCCAAGGGAAATGAGCAGTTCTTC. The encoded protein is CASSLTSGAKGNEQFF. Filled out from reference TRBV7-3 and TRBJ2-1, the complete variable domain reads GAGVSQTPSNKVTEKGKYVELRCDPISGHTALYWYRQSLGQGPEFLIYFQGTGAADDSGLPNDRFFAVRPEGSVSTLKIQRTERGDSAVYLCASSLTSGAKGNEQFFGPGTRLTVL.

The chain links TRBV27 to TRBJ2-3, with unresolved D. Germline loops: CDR1 MNHEY, CDR2 SMNVEV (reference sequence). The CDR3 is 13 residues long. The germline V and J ends were trimmed by 6 bases and 0 bases, with 7 bases remaining between them. The CDR3 region is CASSLDSTDTQYF. The CDR3 coding sequence is TGTGCCAGCAGCCTTGACAGCACAGATACGCAGTATTTT.